These T cell receptor beta chains were read from a single sample in a study of shared clonotypes between healthy human individuals. Sequencing used immunoSEQ multiplex PCR; TCRdb keeps in-frame clones, though not all of them. The sample records 2 million to 2.5 million clones, just over 90% being singletons. The specimen was naive CD4+ T cells from PBMCs. Every receptor here comes from a man between 18 and 29 years old in good health. Some clones in this sample may be carry-over from other donors' samples. The CDR3 runs from the conserved cysteine through the conserved F or W. The D gene is left open where the match is weak. Rows give clone size only sometimes, using once, few, many, or a class for an expanded clone.

size: -
D: -
J: TRBJ2-5
V: TRBV9
DNA: TGTGCCAGCAGCGGGGGACTGGGGCAGCCGTGGACCCAGTACTTC
CDR3: CASSGGLGQPWTQYF

size: once
D: -
J: TRBJ2-7
V: TRBV7-3
DNA: TGTGCCAGCAGCCCCCAGGACACAGCCTACGAGCAGTACTTC
CDR3: CASSPQDTAYEQYF

size: -
D: -
J: TRBJ2-5
V: TRBV5-6
DNA: TGTGCCAGCAGCTTGGTCCAAGAGACCCAGTACTTC
CDR3: CASSLVQETQYF

size: -
D: TRBD2
J: TRBJ2-5
V: TRBV12-5
DNA: TGTGCTAGTGCAGGTAGCGGGAGTCGCGGAGAGACCCAGTACTTC
CDR3: CASAGSGSRGETQYF

size: -
D: -
J: TRBJ1-2
V: TRBV2
DNA: TGTGCCAGCAGGGACAGTTCGCTAAACTATGGCTACACCTTC
CDR3: CASRDSSLNYGYTF

size: -
D: TRBD1
J: TRBJ1-1
V: TRBV20-1
DNA: TGCAGTGCTAGGGACAGGGGTGAAGCTTTCTTT
CDR3: CSARDRGEAFF

size: -
D: TRBD1
J: TRBJ1-1
V: TRBV28
DNA: TGTGCCAGCAGTCCAGGTGGGACAGGCCATGAAGCTTTCTTT
CDR3: CASSPGGTGHEAFF

size: -
D: -
J: TRBJ2-1
V: TRBV2
DNA: TGTGCCAGCAGTGTACTAGTTTCCAATGAGCAGTTCTTC
CDR3: CASSVLVSNEQFF

size: -
D: -
J: TRBJ1-5
V: TRBV28
DNA: TGTGCCAGCAGTTTGAGGGGGATCTTCAATCAGCCCCAGCATTTT
CDR3: CASSLRGIFNQPQHF

size: once
D: -
J: TRBJ2-7
V: TRBV6-6
DNA: TGTGCCAGCAGTTACTCGACTAGTCTGTACGAGCAGTACTTC
CDR3: CASSYSTSLYEQYF

size: -
D: -
J: TRBJ1-5
V: TRBV2
DNA: TGTGCCAGTCAGCGGGCAATCAGCAATCAGCCCCAGCATTTT
CDR3: CASQRAISNQPQHF

size: -
D: TRBD1
J: TRBJ1-1
V: TRBV18
DNA: TGTGCCAGCTCACCCTCCGGGACAGTGAACACTGAAGCTTTCTTT
CDR3: CASSPSGTVNTEAFF

size: -
D: -
J: TRBJ1-4
V: TRBV19
DNA: TGTGCCAGTGCCTCAGGGACCTCTAATGAAAAACTGTTTTTT
CDR3: CASASGTSNEKLFF

size: -
D: TRBD1
J: TRBJ1-2
V: TRBV19
DNA: TGTGCCAGTAGTAATCCACAGGGGTTTGATGGCTACACCTTC
CDR3: CASSNPQGFDGYTF

size: -
D: TRBD1
J: TRBJ2-2
V: TRBV5-1
DNA: TGCGCCAGCAGCATATTAACAGGGGACACCGGGGAGCTGTTTTTT
CDR3: CASSILTGDTGELFF

size: -
D: -
J: TRBJ2-7
V: TRBV2
DNA: TGTGCCAGCAGTGAGGCTGGGCCCTTATACGAGCAGTACTTC
CDR3: CASSEAGPLYEQYF

size: -
D: -
J: TRBJ1-1
V: TRBV4-2
DNA: TGTGCCAGCAGCCAAGGAGTTCAGGCCAGGCGGACTGAAGCTTTCTTT
CDR3: CASSQGVQARRTEAFF

size: -
D: TRBD1
J: TRBJ2-3
V: TRBV25-1
DNA: TGTGCCAGCAGTGTGGGACAGGGGGCCACAGATACGCAGTATTTT
CDR3: CASSVGQGATDTQYF

size: -
D: -
J: TRBJ2-5
V: TRBV28
DNA: TGTGCCAGCAGCCTCAGGGTAAACCAAGAGACCCAGTACTTC
CDR3: CASSLRVNQETQYF

size: -
D: TRBD1
J: TRBJ2-1
V: TRBV6-1
DNA: TGTGCCAGCTTATGGACAGGGAATAACAATGAGCAGTTCTTC
CDR3: CASLWTGNNNEQFF

size: once
D: -
J: TRBJ2-1
V: TRBV9
DNA: TGTGCCAGCAGCGCCCGGGGGTCCTACAATGAGCAGTTCTTC
CDR3: CASSARGSYNEQFF

size: -
D: TRBD1
J: TRBJ2-5
V: TRBV30
DNA: TGTGCCGTGATCTCGACAGGGGGCAATGAGACCCAGTACTTC
CDR3: CAVISTGGNETQYF

size: -
D: TRBD1
J: TRBJ2-3
V: TRBV28
DNA: TGTGCCAGCAGTCGCCGGGACAGGGACACAGATACGCAGTATTTT
CDR3: CASSRRDRDTDTQYF

size: once
D: TRBD1
J: TRBJ2-1
V: TRBV29-1
DNA: TGCAGCGTGGGACAGGGTCGCTTCGGGGAGCAGTTCTTC
CDR3: CSVGQGRFGEQFF

size: -
D: -
J: TRBJ1-4
V: TRBV28
DNA: TGTGCCAGCAGTTTCCAATCGGGGCCTTTACTGAGACTGTTTTTT
CDR3: CASSFQSGPLLRLFF

size: -
D: TRBD2
J: TRBJ2-1
V: TRBV6-4
DNA: TGTGCCAGCAGTGACCGGGAGGGCGGTTACAATGAGCAGTTCTTC
CDR3: CASSDREGGYNEQFF

size: -
D: -
J: TRBJ1-1
V: TRBV18
DNA: TGTGCCAGCTCACCATATACAGGTCCACCGGAAGCTTTCTTT
CDR3: CASSPYTGPPEAFF

size: -
D: -
J: TRBJ1-5
V: TRBV15
DNA: TGTGCCACCAGCGGAGGGCAGGTAGGATGGCCCCAGCATTTT
CDR3: CATSGGQVGWPQHF

size: -
D: -
J: TRBJ2-7
V: TRBV6-1
DNA: TGTGCCAGCAGCTCGTTGAGGGGGAGAGTTGACTTC
CDR3: CASSSLRGRVDF

size: once
D: TRBD2
J: TRBJ2-7
V: TRBV28
DNA: TGTGCCAGCAGTTTAAGCCTAGCGGGAGCCTACGAGCAGTACTTC
CDR3: CASSLSLAGAYEQYF

size: -
D: -
J: TRBJ2-5
V: TRBV28
DNA: TGTGCCAGCAGTTTACTGGGCGGACAAGAGACCCAGTACTTC
CDR3: CASSLLGGQETQYF

size: -
D: -
J: TRBJ1-1
V: TRBV7-2
DNA: TGTGCCAGCAGCTTATGGGGGAGGAACACTGAAGCTTTCTTT
CDR3: CASSLWGRNTEAFF

size: few
D: -
J: TRBJ1-1
V: TRBV29-1
DNA: TGCAGCGTTTCGGGCACTGAAGCTTTCTTT
CDR3: CSVSGTEAFF

size: -
D: TRBD1
J: TRBJ2-1
V: TRBV28
DNA: TGTGCCAGCAGACCAGGACAGGGTTACTACAATGAGCAGTTCTTC
CDR3: CASRPGQGYYNEQFF

size: -
D: -
J: TRBJ2-5
V: TRBV27
DNA: TGTGCCAGCAGTTCCCAGGGTGGGTTGACCCAGTACTTC
CDR3: CASSSQGGLTQYF

size: once
D: -
J: TRBJ1-3
V: TRBV14
DNA: TGTGCCAGCAGCCACTCTATCCCAGGCCGCTCCTCTGGAAACACCATATATTTT
CDR3: CASSHSIPGRSSGNTIYF

size: -
D: -
J: TRBJ2-1
V: TRBV28
DNA: TGTGCCGCGCTATCCGGGGCACCTTACAATGAGCAGTTCTTC
CDR3: CAALSGAPYNEQFF

size: -
D: TRBD2
J: TRBJ2-5
V: TRBV5-1
DNA: TGCGCCAGCAGCTTGGGAGGACTAGCGGGGCCACAAGAGACCCAGTACTTC
CDR3: CASSLGGLAGPQETQYF

size: -
D: -
J: TRBJ2-3
V: TRBV18
DNA: TGTGCCAGCTCCCCAGGCGTGGGCCTAGATACGCAGTATTTT
CDR3: CASSPGVGLDTQYF

size: -
D: -
J: TRBJ1-2
V: TRBV28
DNA: TGTGCCAGCAGTGCGGGCCAGCCCGATGGCTACACCTTC
CDR3: CASSAGQPDGYTF

size: -
D: -
J: TRBJ1-1
V: TRBV2
DNA: TGTGCCAGTACACCTCCGAACACTGAAGCTTTCTTT
CDR3: CASTPPNTEAFF

size: -
D: -
J: TRBJ2-5
V: TRBV5-4
DNA: TGTGCCAGCAGTCCTCGTTGGCAGGAAGAGACCCAGTACTTC
CDR3: CASSPRWQEETQYF

size: -
D: TRBD1
J: TRBJ2-1
V: TRBV2
DNA: TGTGCCATTACGCGGGACAGGGGGAGGGGTGAGCAGTTCTTC
CDR3: CAITRDRGRGEQFF

size: -
D: TRBD1
J: TRBJ1-1
V: TRBV6-6
DNA: TGTGCCAGCAGACAAAACCTCGGGACAGACGGTGCTGAAGCTTTCTTT
CDR3: CASRQNLGTDGAEAFF

size: -
D: TRBD1
J: TRBJ1-1
V: TRBV9
DNA: TGTGCCAGCAGCGTCACCGGGACAGGGAACACTGAAGCTTTCTTT
CDR3: CASSVTGTGNTEAFF

size: -
D: -
J: TRBJ2-7
V: TRBV7-9
DNA: TGTGCCAGCAGCACCCGAGGGGGGTACGAGCAGTACTTC
CDR3: CASSTRGGYEQYF

size: -
D: -
J: TRBJ2-3
V: TRBV9
DNA: TGTGCCAGCAGCTCGGCCCGGCGCACAGATACGCAGTATTTT
CDR3: CASSSARRTDTQYF

size: -
D: -
J: TRBJ1-2
V: TRBV5-6
DNA: TGTGCCAGCAGCTCGTCGCCTTCGGGAGCGAGGGGCTACACCTTC
CDR3: CASSSSPSGARGYTF

size: -
D: -
J: TRBJ1-5
V: TRBV6-5
DNA: TGTGCCAGCAGCTGGAATAGCAATCAGCCCCAGCATTTT
CDR3: CASSWNSNQPQHF

size: -
D: TRBD1
J: TRBJ2-3
V: TRBV18
DNA: TGTGCCAGCTCAGCGGACAGGTCCACAGATACGCAGTATTTT
CDR3: CASSADRSTDTQYF